Listed here are 21 T cell receptor beta chains from one sample, sequenced in a study of technical replicates of blood from a handful of donors. Generated by immunoSEQ multiplex PCR, the TCRdb table keeps only in-frame clones and is missing some. Here the sample spans 60,000 to 90,000 clones, just under 97% being singletons. The sequencing input was T cells isolated from PBMCs. The source is a human donor in good health.

The V gene is TRBV7-9, the J gene TRBJ1-4; 7 bases are a match to TRBD1. The V segment lost 5 bases and the J segment 3 bases; nucleotides outside the gene matches: 3. From germline, CDR1 is SEHNR and CDR2 FQNEAQ (reference sequence). The CDR3 contains 14 residues. The CDR3 DNA reads TGTGCCAGCAGCGAACAGGGGTCTAATGAAAAACTGTTTTTT. Protein product: CASSEQGSNEKLFF.

This chain joins TRBV25-1 and TRBJ2-7, with 8 bases matching TRBD2. From germline, CDR1 is MGHDK and CDR2 SYGVNS. V trimming: 2 bases; J trimming: 2 bases; junction bases outside the gene matches: 5. There are 15 residues in the CDR3. The CDR3 DNA is TGTGCCAGCAGTGAACCTCCGGGGGGGACCTACGAGCAGTACTTC. It is translated as CASSEPPGGTYEQYF.

The V and J genes are TRBV10-3 and TRBJ1-5, with D possibly TRBD1 on 6 matching bases. V lost 3 bases, J lost 3 bases, and 9 bases lay in between. Germline lookup yields CDR1 ENHRY and CDR2 SYGVKD. The CDR3 sequence is 14 residues long. The CDR3 nucleotides are TGTGCCATCAGTGACCAGGGGCCCAATCAGCCCCAGCATTTT. As protein: CAISDQGPNQPQHF.

The chain is built from TRBV14 and TRBJ2-2; no firm D call. Germline lookup yields CDR1 SGHDN and CDR2 FVKESK. This CDR3 contains 14 residues. Trimming shortened V by 2 bases and J by 0 bases, and 4 bases separated the two germline ends. The CDR3 loop is CASSQQANTGELFF. Here the CDR3 DNA reads TGTGCCAGCAGCCAACAGGCGAACACCGGGGAGCTGTTTTTT.

This chain joins TRBV13 and TRBJ2-3; 7 bases fit TRBD2. This CDR3 has 17 amino acids. The junction had 15 bases not matched to a gene; V was cut back by 6 bases and J by 3 bases. Germline V CDR1 and CDR2: PRHDT, FYEKMQ (reference sequence). CDR3 in amino acids: CASRAWEGGSPTDTQYF. The DNA for the CDR3 is TGTGCCAGCAGAGCATGGGAGGGCGGGAGTCCTACAGATACGCAGTATTTT.

The chain couples TRBV4-1 to TRBJ2-6; D is unresolved. The CDR3 spans 14 residues. V shed 8 bases and J shed 2 bases, with 10 bases lying between them. Germline V gene data show CDR1 as MGHRA and CDR2 as YSYEKL. Here the CDR3 DNA reads TGCGCCAGCCGAGGCGTTACTGGGGCCAACGTCCTGACTTTC. Protein product: CASRGVTGANVLTF.

This clone has only one observation. The chain joins TRBV28 to TRBJ1-5; weak D call: TRBD1 (5 bases). The germline V and J ends were trimmed by 7 bases and 7 bases, with 17 bases remaining between them. Germline V gene lookup returns CDR1 MDHEN and CDR2 SYDVKM. This CDR3 has 14 amino acids. The CDR3 region has the DNA TGTGCCAGCAACGACGGGGGAGGCGGGCAGCCCCAGCATTTT. This sequence encodes CASNDGGGGQPQHF. The full variable domain, with the rest looked up from reference TRBV28 and TRBJ1-5, is DVKVTQSSRYLVKRTGEKVFLECVQDMDHENMFWYRQDPGLGLRLIYFSYDVKMKEKGDIPEGYSVSREKKERFSLILESASTNQTSMYLCASNDGGGGQPQHFGDGTRLSIL.

The chain recombines TRBV6-5 with TRBJ2-1; no firm D call. The CDR3 has 15 amino acids. In germline, CDR1 is MNHEY, CDR2 SVGAGI. V was cut by 2 bases and J by 0 bases, with 8 bases left in between. In nucleotides, the CDR3 is TGTGCCAGCAGTTACGGGCTTAGCTCCTACAATGAGCAGTTCTTC. This sequence encodes CASSYGLSSYNEQFF.

V is TRBV2 and J is TRBJ2-1; TRBD1 is a possible D gene (5 bases). CDR1 is SNHLY and CDR2 is FYNNEI in the germline V gene. This CDR3 has 11 residues. Trimming took off 6 bases at V and 12 bases at J, with 12 bases between the two ends. In nucleotides, the CDR3 is TGTGCCAGCAGCTCTGACAGACCGCAGTTCTTC. It encodes CASSSDRPQFF.

The CDR3 protein is CAWSVRLSGQGLYGYTF. CDR3 DNA: TGTGCCTGGAGTGTACGTTTGTCGGGACAGGGCCTCTATGGCTACACCTTC. The genes are TRBV30 and TRBJ1-2; 9 nucleotides agree with TRBD1. The V and J ends lost 0 bases and 4 bases, in that order; junction bases with no gene match: 12. Germline values: CDR1 GTSNPN, CDR2 SVGIG (reference sequence). The CDR3 length is 17 residues.

This rearrangement joins TRBV30 to TRBJ1-4; D gene unclear. There are 13 residues in the CDR3. V gave up 2 bases and J gave up 3 bases, with 7 bases separating them. Germline CDR1 reads GTSNPN; CDR2 reads SVGIG (reference sequence). The CDR3 loop reads CAWSFGPNEKLFF. CDR3 bases: TGTGCCTGGAGTTTTGGGCCTAATGAAAAACTGTTTTTT.

This clone has only a few counts. V usage is TRBV5-1 and J usage is TRBJ1-1, with TRBD1 identical over 8 bases. The trim removed 0 bases at V and 6 bases at J, leaving 10 bases unmatched. This CDR3 is 16 amino acids long. CDR1 is SGHRS and CDR2 is YFSETQ in the germline V gene. The CDR3 DNA reads TGCGCCAGCAGCTTGGTCGGAAGAATGACAGGGGCTGAAGCTTTCTTT. It translates to CASSLVGRMTGAEAFF.

V and J are TRBV6-6 and TRBJ1-4; the D is unclear. The CDR3 covers 16 residues. CDR1 MNHNY and CDR2 SVGAGI come from the germline V gene (reference sequence). The V gene lost 6 bases and the J gene lost 0 bases, with 14 bases spanning the gap. The CDR3 reads CASSLQPSATNEKLFF. CDR3 coding DNA: TGTGCCAGCAGCCTACAGCCGTCGGCAACTAATGAAAAACTGTTTTTT.

This chain uses TRBV19 with TRBJ2-2; 7 bases are a match to TRBD2. This CDR3 comprises 16 residues. V was pared by 8 bases and J by 1 base, with 10 bases of the junction left unmatched. The germline V gene encodes CDR1 LNHDA and CDR2 SQIVND (reference sequence). The DNA for the CDR3 is TGTGCCAGTGGAGGTCCTAGCGGAGGGAACACCGGGGAGCTGTTTTTT. As protein: CASGGPSGGNTGELFF.

This clone has just a few counts. The CDR3 DNA follows: TGTGCCTGGATTTCGGGACAGCTATATGGCTACACCTTC. Protein product: CAWISGQLYGYTF. This chain connects TRBV30 to TRBJ1-2; 7 bases map to TRBD1. V lost 4 bases, J lost 5 bases, and 7 bases stayed unmatched. This CDR3 has 13 amino acids. The germline V gene has CDR1 GTSNPN and CDR2 SVGIG (reference sequence).

The chain employs TRBV4-1 and TRBJ1-4; D not resolved. V dropped 0 bases and J dropped 5 bases, with 16 bases sitting between them. The CDR3 has 17 residues. Germline V gives CDR1 MGHRA, CDR2 YSYEKL. The CDR3 DNA reads TGCGCCAGCAGCCAAGATTGGAGGGTTTCGGGGAATGAAAAACTGTTTTTT. This gives the protein CASSQDWRVSGNEKLFF.

V gene TRBV7-9 combines with J gene TRBJ2-3; TRBD2 matches at 10 bases. This CDR3 spans 16 amino acids. Germline CDR1 is SEHNR and CDR2 is FQNEAQ (reference sequence). V gave up 5 bases and J gave up 2 bases; unmatched junction bases: 7. DNA of the CDR3: TGTGCCAGCAGCCCAACTAGCGGGGCGATCACAGATACGCAGTATTTT. It is translated as CASSPTSGAITDTQYF.

The V and J genes are TRBV6-5 and TRBJ2-5; 7 positions agree with TRBD2. The CDR3 length is 16 residues. V gave up 0 bases and J gave up 5 bases; unmatched junction bases: 9. The germline CDR1 and CDR2 sequences are MNHEY and SVGAGI. DNA for the CDR3: TGTGCCAGCAGTTACTCGGGGGGGAGGCCGTGGGAGACCCAGTACTTC. It yields the protein CASSYSGGRPWETQYF.

This chain links TRBV30 with TRBJ2-1; D is perhaps TRBD2 (6 bases). With 5 bases removed from V and 5 bases from J, the gap between germline ends came to 16 bases. This CDR3 has 14 amino acids. Germline CDR1 GTSNPN, CDR2 SVGIG (reference sequence). This CDR3 is CAWLRDWDDNEQFF. The CDR3 nucleotides read TGTGCCTGGTTGAGGGACTGGGACGACAATGAGCAGTTCTTC.

Only one count was recorded for this clone. V gene TRBV19 combines with J gene TRBJ2-7; tentative D call: TRBD1 (6 bases). V lost 4 bases and J 2 bases, leaving 9 bases between the germline ends. Germline V gene lookup returns CDR1 LNHDA and CDR2 SQIVND (reference sequence). CDR3 size: 13 residues. In DNA, the CDR3 is TGTGCCAGTAGTACTACAGGGACCTACGAGCAGTACTTC. Encoded protein: CASSTTGTYEQYF.

This chain joins TRBV28 and TRBJ1-1; TRBD1 is a possible D gene (5 bases). There are 13 residues in the CDR3. CDR1 is MDHEN and CDR2 is SYDVKM in the germline V gene. V dropped 2 bases and J dropped 5 bases, with 9 bases sitting between them. CDR3 loop: CASSLLGDTEAFF. The CDR3 DNA reads TGTGCCAGCAGTTTACTAGGGGATACTGAAGCTTTCTTT.